This entry lists 12 T cell receptor beta chains sequenced from one sample in a study of somatic mutations in cytotoxic T cells in rheumatoid arthritis. The repertoire was sequenced with immunoSEQ multiplex PCR; TCRdb's copy has only in-frame clones and lacks some. In the table there are 15,000 to 20,000 clones, less than 80% of which are singletons. Source material: CD8+ T cells sorted from blood. These receptors all stem from a man aged 60 to 75 in good health.

The chain links TRBV11-1 to TRBJ2-7; the match to TRBD2 covers 9 bases. CDR3 size: 15 residues. V trimming: 3 bases; J trimming: 0 bases; junction bases outside the gene matches: 3. CDR1 is SGHAT, CDR2 FQDESV, per germline (reference sequence). The CDR3 here is CASSLGSGSSYEQYF. The CDR3 coding sequence is TGTGCCAGCAGCTTGGGTAGCGGGAGCTCCTACGAGCAGTACTTC.

The chain employs TRBV7-9 and TRBJ2-7; 9 bases are a match to TRBD1. The CDR3 has 15 amino acids. CDR1 is SEHNR and CDR2 is FQNEAQ in the germline V gene (reference sequence). V shed 5 bases and J 2 bases; nucleotides not matched to a gene: 7. CDR3 residues: CASSARDRETYEQYF. The CDR3 region has the DNA TGTGCCAGCAGCGCTCGGGACAGGGAGACCTACGAGCAGTACTTC.

Here the CDR3 reads CASSIDSSGYEQYF. The CDR3 DNA reads as TGTGCCAGTAGTATAGATTCGTCCGGTTACGAGCAGTACTTC. The genes are TRBV19 and TRBJ2-7; D gene uncertain. Trimming stripped 0 bases from V and 4 bases from J, with 10 bases between. The CDR3 loop spans 14 amino acids. Germline V gene lookup returns CDR1 LNHDA and CDR2 SQIVND (reference sequence).

The V call is TRBV27, the J call TRBJ2-1; TRBD2 matches 15 bases. The germline gives CDR1 MNHEY, CDR2 SMNVEV (reference sequence). The length of the CDR3 is 14 residues. V was pared by 6 bases and J by 7 bases, with 1 base of the junction left unmatched. CDR3 residues: CASSGLAGGNEQFF. For the CDR3, the DNA is TGTGCCAGCAGCGGACTAGCGGGGGGGAATGAGCAGTTCTTC.

The chain has TRBV7-3 and TRBJ1-2; D ambiguous. Trimming took 4 bases from V and 8 from J, leaving 20 bases between them. The length of the CDR3 is 15 residues. CDR1 SGHTA and CDR2 FQGTGA come from the germline V gene. CDR3: CASSSVGGPLGGYTF. The DNA of the CDR3 is TGTGCCAGCAGCTCCGTAGGAGGGCCTCTCGGGGGCTACACCTTC.

This sequence joins TRBV11-2 and TRBJ2-4, with 10 bases fitting TRBD1. The CDR3 has 19 amino acids. J was trimmed by 0 bases and V by 4 bases; bases with no gene match: 12. Germline V gene lookup returns CDR1 SGHAT and CDR2 FQNNGV. The CDR3, as DNA: TGTGCCAGCAGCTCGCAGACAGGGGGCGCGAGGTTAGCCAAAAACATTCAGTACTTC. Protein sequence: CASSSQTGGARLAKNIQYF.

The chain joins TRBV2 to TRBJ1-1; the D is unclear. Germline V CDR1 and CDR2: SNHLY, FYNNEI. V lost 11 bases to trimming and J lost 8 bases, with 12 bases between them. CDR3 length: 10 residues. The CDR3 sequence is CASSGAEAFF. Here the CDR3 DNA reads TGTGCCTCCTCGGGTGCCGAAGCTTTCTTT.

The chain employs TRBV7-3 and TRBJ2-1, with TRBD2 matching 11 bases. Germline assignment: CDR1 SGHTA and CDR2 FQGTGA. This CDR3 has 16 residues. Trimming at V came to 2 bases and at J to 6 bases, leaving 6 bases not matched to a gene. The CDR3 sequence is CASSLGLTSGINEQFF. In nucleotides, the CDR3 is TGTGCCAGCAGCTTAGGCCTGACTAGCGGGATCAATGAGCAGTTCTTC.

This clone is termed medium-sized (0.01 to 0.1%). The chain couples TRBV5-1 to TRBJ1-5; D gene uncertain. V was shortened by 5 bases and J by 2 bases, with 14 bases between the two germline ends. The germline gives CDR1 SGHRS, CDR2 YFSETQ. The CDR3 contains 15 residues. The CDR3 protein is CASRAAPRGNQPQHF. The CDR3 DNA is TGCGCCAGCAGGGCCGCTCCTAGAGGCAATCAGCCCCAGCATTTT.

The chain carries TRBV11-2 and TRBJ2-1; weak D call: TRBD2 (6 bases). Germline values: CDR1 SGHAT, CDR2 FQNNGV. This CDR3 has 17 amino acids. Trimming removed 1 base from V and 7 bases from J, with 20 bases in between. CDR3 in amino acids: CASSLGWGGSGGNEQFF. CDR3 nucleotides: TGTGCCAGCAGCTTAGGTTGGGGCGGGTCTGGGGGGAATGAGCAGTTCTTC.

The CDR3 is CSARDGGEQFF. In DNA, the CDR3 is TGCAGTGCTAGAGACGGGGGTGAGCAGTTCTTC. The genes are TRBV20-1 and TRBJ2-1; a weak D match, TRBD2 (6 bases). The CDR3 spans 11 residues. Trimming took off 0 bases at V and 9 bases at J, with 6 bases between the two ends. From germline, CDR1 is DFQATT and CDR2 SNEGSKA (reference sequence).

The chain is built from TRBV19 and TRBJ2-7; TRBD1 matches at 9 bases. CDR3 length: 14 residues. The ends lost 5 bases at V and 2 bases at J; junction bases unmatched: 4. The germline V gene encodes CDR1 LNHDA and CDR2 SQIVND (reference sequence). The CDR3 sequence is CASSAGTGTYEQYF. In DNA form, the CDR3 reads TGTGCCAGTAGTGCCGGGACAGGGACCTACGAGCAGTACTTC.